The present TCR beta chain was sequenced within a study of blood T cell repertoires in COVID-19 (dated by TCRdb to between 2020 and 2021). Background on the whole study: Samples from collaborators originated in the United States, Italy and Spain and spanned both the acute and convalescent phases of COVID-19. Subjects who had been exposed to COVID-19, were actively infected with it, or had recovered from it provided the deeply sampled blood TCRbeta repertoires that made up the dataset. The samples were drawn from the first 160 participants of the ongoing ImmuneRACE study and from 1,254 subjects provided by 6 global collaborators. Sample metadata almost always included a de-identified subject ID, COVID-19 status, age in years and sex. A freely available public database, intended as a resource for researchers studying the immune response to SARS-CoV-2, is where the repertoires were released. Where available, HLA class I and class II types were taken from metadata supplied by the sample provider and were not determined by assay-based typing. The material from the prospective study consisted of cDNA or gDNA derived from T cells, B-cell-depleted T cells, or PBMCs.

The immunoSEQ Assay, a bias-controlled multiplex PCR, was used to amplify TCRbeta CDR3 regions from genomic DNA. The paper's data handling went like this. Within the assay, amplification of reference gene primers was used to estimate how many nucleated cells each sample contained. To quantify the absolute abundance of each unique TCRbeta CDR3 rearrangement, sequence reads were collapsed and filtered. Productive Simpson clonality was computed per sample as the square root of Simpson's diversity index over productive rearrangements. TCRdb's version of the immuneACCESS table is confined to in-frame rearrangements and falls short of the full clone set. An unresolved V gene accounts for under half of the shortfall where checked; the remainder is of unknown origin. V, J and clone size reflect that table, while D and trimming were determined from the DNA. The table for this sample lists over 75,000 clones; less than 85% of them were counted only once. The ten largest clones add up to 9.5% to 12% of the sample.

Turning to this clone: It has no known antigen specificity. Qualities for individual bases were not recorded, and no much larger clone is one base off.

Each collaborating institution followed its own protocols to collect whole blood in K2EDTA tubes. For TCRbeta analysis, collaborators shipped samples as frozen whole blood, isolated PBMCs, or DNA extracted from either of those sample types. Trimming removed 3 bases from V and 4 bases from J; the gene matches leave 4 bases unexplained. Counted from cysteine to phenylalanine, this CDR3 has 14 amino acids. Only the CDR3 DNA stays, 42 bases, in frame from base 1. CDR1 LNHNV and CDR2 YYDKDF are derived from the germline V gene (reference sequence). What the work shows at the level of the full study, not this receptor alone: How much clinical and demographic metadata was included differed by source and by participant, and the metadata was provided uncurated.

This TCR derives from a human donor in a cohort sampled during active COVID-19. Sequenced sample: peripheral blood. The rearranged chain carries TRBV15 and TRBJ1-1, and TRBD1 matches 8 of the central bases. CDR3 region: CATSRDREGTEAFF. The nucleotides read TGTGCCACCAGCAGGGACAGGGAGGGCACTGAAGCTTTCTTT.